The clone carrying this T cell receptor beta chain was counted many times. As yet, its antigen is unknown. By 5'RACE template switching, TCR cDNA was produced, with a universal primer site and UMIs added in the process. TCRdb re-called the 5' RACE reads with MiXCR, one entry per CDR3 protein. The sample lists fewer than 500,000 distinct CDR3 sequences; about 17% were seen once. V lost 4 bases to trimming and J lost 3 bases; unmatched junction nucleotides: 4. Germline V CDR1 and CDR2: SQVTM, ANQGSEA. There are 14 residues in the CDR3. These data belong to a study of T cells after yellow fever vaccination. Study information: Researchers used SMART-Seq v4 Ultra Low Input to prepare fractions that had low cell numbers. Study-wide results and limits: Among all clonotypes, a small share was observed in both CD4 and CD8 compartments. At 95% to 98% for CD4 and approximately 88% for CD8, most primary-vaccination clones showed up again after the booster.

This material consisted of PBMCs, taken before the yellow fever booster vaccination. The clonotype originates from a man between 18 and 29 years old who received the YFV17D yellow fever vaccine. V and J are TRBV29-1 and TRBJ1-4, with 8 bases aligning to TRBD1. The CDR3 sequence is CSVATGVANEKLFF. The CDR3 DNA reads TGCAGCGTTGCGACAGGGGTTGCTAATGAAAAACTGTTTTTT.